A selection of T cell receptor beta chains follows, all from one sample in a study of blood T cell repertoires in COVID-19. Assay used: immunoSEQ multiplex PCR; TCRdb lists only in-frame clones, some missing. This sample yields 99,000 or so clones, of which just over 85% are seen a single time; 13% belongs to the top ten. Sequencing used peripheral blood. The receptors originated from a woman in her fifties or sixties in a cohort sampled during active or convalescent COVID-19. Both conserved end residues are part of each CDR3. D genes are given only for firm matches. For some rows the clone size is stated as once, few or many, or as a class when expanded; others skip it.

>TRBV7-9|TRBD2|TRBJ2-1|NA
CASSTLAGALNEQFF
TGTGCCAGCAGCACTTTAGCGGGAGCGCTCAATGAGCAGTTCTTC
>TRBV11-2|TRBD1|TRBJ1-1|NA
CASSLLRTGGTEAFF
TGTGCCAGCAGCTTACTTAGGACAGGGGGCACTGAAGCTTTCTTT
>TRBV5-1|TRBD2|TRBJ2-1|NA
CASSLAEGLATYNEQFF
TGCGCCAGCAGCTTGGCCGAGGGACTAGCCACCTACAATGAGCAGTTCTTC
>TRBV28|TRBD1|TRBJ1-6|NA
CASSSRQGANSPLHF
TGTGCCAGCAGTTCCCGACAGGGCGCTAATTCACCCCTCCACTTT
>TRBV2|TRBD1|TRBJ1-1|NA
CAGKDRVDTEAFF
TGTGCCGGCAAGGACAGGGTTGACACTGAAGCTTTCTTT
>TRBV3-1/TRBV3-2|NA|TRBJ1-2|NA
CASSPVSGQRHGYTF
TGTGCCAGCAGCCCAGTATCAGGACAGAGACATGGCTACACCTTC
>TRBV7-9|TRBD1|TRBJ2-1|NA
CASSLDRGSYNEQFF
TGTGCCAGCAGCTTGGACAGGGGATCCTACAATGAGCAGTTCTTC
>TRBV6-1|NA|TRBJ1-2|NA
CASSEEHGPRGYTF
TGTGCCAGCAGTGAAGAGCACGGTCCGAGGGGCTACACCTTC
>TRBV3-1/TRBV3-2|NA|TRBJ1-1|few
CASNFGGDTEAFF
TGTGCCAGCAACTTCGGGGGGGACACTGAAGCTTTCTTT
>TRBV6-6|NA|TRBJ2-5|NA
CASSYTGWGQETQYF
TGTGCCAGCAGTTATACAGGGTGGGGCCAAGAGACCCAGTACTTC
>TRBV19|NA|TRBJ1-3|NA
CASSKGQFSSGNTIYF
TGTGCCAGTAGTAAAGGACAGTTCAGCTCTGGAAACACCATATATTTT
>TRBV19|NA|TRBJ1-5|NA
CATRWGRGTSNQPQHF
TGTGCCACTAGGTGGGGGCGGGGGACAAGCAATCAGCCCCAGCATTTT
>TRBV5-8|TRBD1|TRBJ2-2|NA
CASSLNRGLTGELFF
TGTGCCAGCAGCTTGAACAGGGGGCTAACCGGGGAGCTGTTTTTT
>TRBV9|TRBD1|TRBJ2-7|NA
CASSPTGQAYEQYF
TGTGCCAGCAGCCCGACGGGACAGGCCTACGAGCAGTACTTC
>TRBV6-5|TRBD1|TRBJ1-6|NA
CASRPDRDNSPLHF
TGTGCCAGCAGACCGGACAGGGATAATTCACCCCTCCACTTT
>TRBV27|NA|TRBJ1-6|once
CASSPSGSYNSPLHF
TGTGCCAGCAGTCCCTCGGGCTCCTATAATTCACCCCTCCACTTT
>TRBV2|NA|TRBJ2-1|NA
CASSDNSETVPYNEQFF
TGTGCCAGCAGTGATAATTCAGAGACAGTCCCCTACAATGAGCAGTTCTTC
>TRBV24-1|TRBD1|TRBJ1-1|once
CATSDQGAEAFF
TGTGCCACCAGTGATCAGGGGGCGGAAGCTTTCTTT
>TRBV9|NA|TRBJ1-6|NA
CASSVREQVNNSPLHF
TGTGCCAGCAGCGTAAGAGAACAGGTGAATAATTCACCCCTCCACTTT
>TRBV10-3|NA|TRBJ2-1|NA
CATITPGLGREQFF
TGTGCCACAATAACTCCAGGACTCGGCCGAGAGCAGTTCTTC